This T cell receptor beta chain is drawn from a study of blood T cell repertoires in COVID-19. Study context: COVID-19 samples, acute and convalescent, were from the United States, Italy and Spain. Nucleic acid was either cDNA or gDNA, and it came from T cells, B-cell-depleted T cells, or PBMCs.

Those who participated ranged in age from roughly 18 to 95 years and resided in about two dozen US areas. Exposed enrollees had met someone with a PCR-confirmed or clinician-diagnosed COVID-19 case at some point within the 2 weeks before study entry. Clones were read by immunoSEQ multiplex PCR, and TCRdb kept only the in-frame ones, dropping some. The data show about 210,000 clones, 84% seen once. CDR3 length: 12 residues. Germline V CDR1 and CDR2: MNHEY, SVGAGI. Trimming left V 2 bases short and J 8 bases short, with 9 bases between. The chain carries TRBV6-5 and TRBJ1-2, with no clear D. The material sequenced was PBMCs or T cells enriched from blood (not recorded which). The receptor comes from a woman aged 30 to 39 who had been exposed to COVID-19. The CDR3 nucleotides read TGTGCCAGCAGTTACCGGGAGCAGGGCTACACCTTC. It is translated as CASSYREQGYTF.